What follows are 18 T cell receptor beta chains derived from one specimen sequenced in a study of prognosis after radiotherapy for stage I lung cancer. From genomic DNA, two-round multiplex PCR was used to amplify TCR beta CDR3. Gene-specific TRBV and TRBJ primers were used in PCR round one. One entry per CDR3 protein results from TCRdb running MiXCR on the multiplex PCR reads. The repertoire holds approximately 30,000 distinct CDR3 sequences, with 25% to 35% as singletons. The sample was PBMCs, taken before or after stereotactic body radiation therapy (not recorded which). The receptor source for this set is a donor older than 45 with non-small cell lung cancer.

Ten or more counts support this clonotype. The rearrangement uses TRBV6-9 and TRBJ1-5; D ambiguous. This CDR3 is built from 13 residues. Deletions cut 3 bases from V and 5 bases from J, with 8 bases between. Germline CDR1 MNHGY, CDR2 SVAAGI. CDR3 residues: CASSYGPDQPQHF. As DNA, the CDR3 is TGTGCCAGCAGTTACGGGCCCGATCAGCCCCAGCATTTT.

This clonotype was seen a single time. Germline is not matched at one junction end, which may reflect a read error. The chain is built from TRBV28 and TRBJ2-6; the D is unclear. The CDR3 totals 15 residues. Germline CDR1 is MDHEN and CDR2 is SYDVKM. The CDR3 DNA reads TGTGCCAACAGTTGGGTATTATCTGGGGCCAACGTCCTGACTTTC. Translated: CANSWVLSGANVLTF.

This clonotype was detected ten times or more. The chain is built from TRBV6-1 and TRBJ2-7; D call uncertain. This CDR3 has 12 amino acids. Trimming pared 8 bases from V and 3 bases from J, leaving 11 bases between. The germline gives CDR1 MNHNS, CDR2 SASEGT. This CDR3 is CASGPRDYEQYF. The CDR3, as DNA: TGTGCCAGCGGTCCTAGGGACTACGAGCAGTACTTC.

There are many counts of this clonotype. This chain's CDR3 is CASSSWDRGNGELFF. The CDR3 DNA follows: TGTGCCAGCAGCTCCTGGGACAGGGGAAACGGGGAGCTGTTTTTT. This sequence joins TRBV5-5 and TRBJ2-2, with 10 bases lining up with TRBD1. Germline CDR1 is SGHKS and CDR2 is YYEKEE (reference sequence). Trimming cost V 3 bases and J 7 bases; bases outside gene matches: 6. The CDR3 loop spans 15 amino acids.

This clonotype has only a few counts. The genes are TRBV3-1 and TRBJ2-5, with 7 bases lining up with TRBD2. The CDR3 totals 15 residues. V shed 5 bases, J shed 2 bases, and the junction held 8 bases outside the gene matches. CDR1 LGHDT and CDR2 YNNKEL come from the germline V gene (reference sequence). As DNA, the CDR3 is TGTGCCAGCAGCTACCGGGGGGATAATCAAGAGACCCAGTACTTC. Protein sequence: CASSYRGDNQETQYF.

The J gene is TRBJ2-3, the V gene TRBV27; TRBD2 matches 8 bases. The length of the CDR3 is 15 residues. Germline loops: CDR1 MNHEY, CDR2 SMNVEV (reference sequence). V shed 8 bases and J 2 bases; nucleotides not matched to a gene: 9. DNA for the CDR3: TGTGCCAGCCGTCGAACTAGCGGATACACAGATACGCAGTATTTT. Its protein is CASRRTSGYTDTQYF.

The chain combines TRBV18 with TRBJ2-7; 7 nucleotides line up with TRBD1. After removal of 2 bases from V and 2 bases from J, the junction contained 9 bases not matched to a gene. CDR3 length equals 16 residues. The V gene's germline CDR1 is KGHSH and CDR2 LQKENI. The CDR3 sequence: CASSPEGQSLPYEQYF. CDR3 nucleotide sequence: TGTGCCAGCTCACCAGAGGGACAGAGCCTCCCCTACGAGCAGTACTTC.

This clonotype was recorded at least ten times. The genes are TRBV5-1 and TRBJ2-4; D might be TRBD1 or TRBD2, each matching 6 bases. CDR3 size: 16 residues. Trimming shortened V by 2 bases and J by 3 bases, and 15 bases separated the two germline ends. The V gene's germline CDR1 is SGHRS and CDR2 YFSETQ. For the CDR3, the DNA is TGCGCCAGCAGCTTTAAGGGGGGCTGGGACAAAAACATTCAGTACTTC. Residues: CASSFKGGWDKNIQYF.

This clonotype was counted at least ten times. The V call is TRBV7-3, the J call TRBJ2-1, with 9 bases aligning to TRBD2. The CDR3 length is 14 residues. Germline lookup yields CDR1 SGHTA and CDR2 FQGTGA. V lost 1 base and J lost 10; bases outside the gene matches: 5. The CDR3 sequence is CASSLMPSGEEQFF. Written as DNA, the CDR3 is TGTGCCAGCAGCTTAATGCCTAGCGGGGAGGAGCAGTTCTTC.

This clonotype was counted many times. The V gene is TRBV5-1, the J gene TRBJ1-1; the D is unclear. This CDR3 region has 13 residues. Trimming shortened V by 1 base and J by 6 bases, and 10 bases separated the two germline ends. Germline values: CDR1 SGHRS, CDR2 YFSETQ. The CDR3 loop is CASSLLLDAEAFF. The CDR3 region has the DNA TGCGCCAGCAGCTTGCTACTGGACGCTGAAGCTTTCTTT.

This clonotype was seen ten or more times. The V gene is TRBV12-5, the J gene TRBJ2-2; no clear D. Germline assignment: CDR1 LGHNT and CDR2 FRNRAP. V lost 6 bases and J 3 bases, leaving 11 bases between the germline ends. This CDR3 region has 14 residues. Here the CDR3 DNA reads TGTGCTAGTGGACTGGGGTTGCACACCGGGGAGCTGTTTTTT. This encodes CASGLGLHTGELFF.

This clonotype was recorded at least ten times. The chain carries TRBV19 and TRBJ1-6; D not certain. Trimming shortened V by 5 bases and J by 7 bases, and 9 bases separated the two germline ends. This CDR3 is built from 13 residues. Germline V lookup: CDR1 LNHDA, CDR2 SQIVND (reference sequence). The CDR3 DNA reads as TGTGCCAGTAGTCCCCGTTTGAATTCACCCCTCCACTTT. Amino acid sequence: CASSPRLNSPLHF.

This clonotype was found many times. The CDR3 is CASSLAVSYEQYF. CDR3 in DNA: TGCGCCAGCAGCCTCGCAGTAAGCTACGAGCAGTACTTC. This rearrangement joins TRBV4-1 to TRBJ2-7; no clear D. The CDR3 consists of 13 residues. Trimming left V 4 bases short and J 3 bases short, with 10 bases between. CDR1 and CDR2 (germline): MGHRA, YSYEKL.

This clonotype was recorded at least ten times. The chain joins TRBV5-6 to TRBJ1-5, with D possibly matching TRBD1 (6 bases). Looked up from germline, CDR1 is SGHDT and CDR2 is YYEEEE. The V end lost 1 base, the J end lost 5 bases, and 10 bases lay between the germline ends. The CDR3 has 14 residues. The CDR3 spells CASSLLGGDQPQHF. DNA for the CDR3: TGTGCCAGCAGCTTGCTCGGGGGCGATCAGCCCCAGCATTTT.

The chain uses TRBV20-1 and TRBJ2-7; tentative D call: TRBD2 (6 bases). CDR3 size: 14 residues. Trimming removed 2 bases at V and 3 bases at J, with 14 bases between. Germline CDR1 DFQATT, CDR2 SNEGSKA (reference sequence). The CDR3 spells CSARPRGTGYEQYF. The CDR3 DNA sequence: TGCAGTGCTAGACCACGGGGGACCGGCTACGAGCAGTACTTC.

This clonotype was counted a few times. The V call is TRBV6-2 or TRBV6-3, the J call TRBJ2-7; the D gene is possibly TRBD1 (6 bases). V shed 0 bases and J shed 3 bases, with 18 bases lying between them. The CDR3 extends over 17 amino acids. The germline CDR1 and CDR2 sequences are MNHEY and SVGEGT. For the CDR3, the DNA is TGTGCCAGCAGTTACTCGAACAGGGTTAATCAGATCTACGAGCAGTACGTC. This sequence encodes CASSYSNRVNQIYEQYV.

This clonotype has a count of ten or more. The chain employs TRBV6-1 and TRBJ1-2; a weak D match, TRBD1 (5 bases). V lost 3 bases to trimming and J lost 4 bases, with 12 bases between them. This CDR3 is built from 14 residues. In germline, CDR1 is MNHNS, CDR2 SASEGT. The DNA for the CDR3 is TGTGCCAGCAGTGACAGGGCCGGGGGCTATGGCTACACCTTC. Translation gives CASSDRAGGYGYTF.

The chain has TRBV7-3 and TRBJ2-1; 8 nucleotides match TRBD1. The CDR3 covers 16 residues. Germline V gene lookup returns CDR1 SGHTA and CDR2 FQGTGA. With V trimmed by 4 bases and J by 6 bases, 11 bases remained unmatched. CDR3 protein: CASSSPGRTGLNEQFF. The CDR3 DNA reads TGTGCCAGCAGCTCCCCCGGACGGACAGGGCTCAATGAGCAGTTCTTC. Looking up the rest from reference TRBV7-3 and TRBJ2-1 gives the full variable domain: GAGVSQTPSNKVTEKGKYVELRCDPISGHTALYWYRQSLGQGPEFLIYFQGTGAADDSGLPNDRFFAVRPEGSVSTLKIQRTERGDSAVYLCASSSPGRTGLNEQFFGPGTRLTVL.